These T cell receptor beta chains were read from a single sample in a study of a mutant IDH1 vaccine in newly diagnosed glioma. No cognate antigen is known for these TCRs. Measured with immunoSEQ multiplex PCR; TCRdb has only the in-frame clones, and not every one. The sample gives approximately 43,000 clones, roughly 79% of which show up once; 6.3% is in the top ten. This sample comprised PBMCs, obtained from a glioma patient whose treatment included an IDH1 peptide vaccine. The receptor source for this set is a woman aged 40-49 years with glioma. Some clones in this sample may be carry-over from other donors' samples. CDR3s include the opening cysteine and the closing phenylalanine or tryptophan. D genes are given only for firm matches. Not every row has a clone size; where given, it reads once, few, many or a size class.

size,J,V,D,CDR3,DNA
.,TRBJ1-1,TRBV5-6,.,CASTRRRLGDTEAFF,TGTGCCAGCACCCGTCGTCGGCTTGGGGACACTGAAGCTTTCTTT
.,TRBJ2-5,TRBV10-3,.,CAISEVTTETQYF,TGTGCCATCAGTGAGGTAACAACTGAGACCCAGTACTTC
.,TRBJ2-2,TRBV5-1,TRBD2,CASSLERAGNTGELFF,TGCGCCAGCAGCTTGGAGCGAGCGGGAAACACCGGGGAGCTGTTTTTT
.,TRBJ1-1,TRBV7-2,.,CASSPGLNTEAFF,TGTGCCAGCAGCCCAGGACTGAACACTGAAGCTTTCTTT
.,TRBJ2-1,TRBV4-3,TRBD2,CASSQDSGGRAGNEQFF,TGCGCCAGCAGCCAAGATTCCGGCGGGAGGGCGGGGAATGAGCAGTTCTTC
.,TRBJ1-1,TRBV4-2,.,CASSQDWGGNTEAFF,TGTGCCAGCAGCCAAGATTGGGGGGGGAACACTGAAGCTTTCTTT
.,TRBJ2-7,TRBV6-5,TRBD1,CASSLWTGGEQYF,TGTGCCAGCAGTTTATGGACAGGGGGCGAGCAGTACTTC
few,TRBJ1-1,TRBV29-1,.,CSVDRAETEAFF,TGCAGCGTTGATAGGGCCGAGACTGAAGCTTTCTTT
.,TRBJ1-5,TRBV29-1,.,CSVAGSVNQPQHF,TGCAGCGTTGCCGGCAGTGTCAATCAGCCCCAGCATTTT
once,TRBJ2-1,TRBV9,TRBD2,CASSVSMASGNYNEQFF,TGTGCCAGCAGCGTGAGTATGGCTAGCGGAAACTACAATGAGCAGTTCTTC
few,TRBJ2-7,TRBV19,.,CASSIAVTDSYEQYF,TGTGCCAGTAGTATAGCGGTGACGGACTCCTACGAGCAGTACTTC
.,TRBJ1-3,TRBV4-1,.,CASSHTGSGNTIYF,TGCGCCAGCAGCCATACAGGCTCTGGAAACACCATATATTTT
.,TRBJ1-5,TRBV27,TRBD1,CASSSGGGNQPQHF,TGTGCCAGCAGTTCAGGGGGAGGTAATCAGCCCCAGCATTTT
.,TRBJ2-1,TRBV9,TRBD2,CASSGGLAGGAQFF,TGTGCCAGCAGCGGGGGACTAGCGGGAGGAGCGCAGTTCTTC
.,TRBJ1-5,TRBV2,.,CASNQDYGNQPQHF,TGTGCCAGCAACCAGGACTACGGAAATCAGCCCCAGCATTTT
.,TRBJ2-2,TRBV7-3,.,CASRDGTGELFF,TGTGCCAGCAGGGACGGGACCGGGGAGCTGTTTTTT
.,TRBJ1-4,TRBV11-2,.,CASSLASDGTEKLFF,TGTGCCAGCAGCTTAGCCTCAGACGGGACTGAAAAACTGTTTTTT
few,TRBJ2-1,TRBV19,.,CASSLNSYNEQFF,TGTGCCAGTAGTCTGAACTCCTACAATGAGCAGTTCTTC
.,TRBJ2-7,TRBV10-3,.,CAIAVGALSSYEQYF,TGTGCCATTGCGGTGGGGGCACTGAGTTCCTACGAGCAGTACTTC
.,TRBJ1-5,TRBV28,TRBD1,CASTWTGSPQHF,TGTGCCAGCACCTGGACAGGCTCGCCCCAGCATTTT
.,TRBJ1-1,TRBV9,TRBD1,CASSAAGGRTEAFF,TGTGCCAGCAGCGCCGCAGGGGGTCGAACTGAAGCTTTCTTT
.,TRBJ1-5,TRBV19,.,CASRLGRYNQPQHF,TGTGCCAGTAGGTTGGGGAGGTACAACCAGCCCCAGCATTTT
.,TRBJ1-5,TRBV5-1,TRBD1,CASTPWPGQEWPQHF,TGCGCCAGCACCCCCTGGCCGGGACAGGAGTGGCCCCAGCATTTT
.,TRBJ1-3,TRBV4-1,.,CASSQAGRASGNTIYF,TGCGCCAGCAGCCAAGCGGGTAGGGCGTCTGGAAACACCATATATTTT
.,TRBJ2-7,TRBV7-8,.,CASSPAFAHEQYF,TGTGCCAGCAGCCCCGCTTTCGCTCACGAGCAGTACTTC
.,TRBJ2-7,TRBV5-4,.,CASSPSGYYEQYF,TGTGCCAGCAGCCCCAGCGGGTACTACGAGCAGTACTTC
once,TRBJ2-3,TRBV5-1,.,CASNEGPRPDTQYF,TGCGCCAGCAACGAGGGACCTCGCCCAGATACGCAGTATTTT
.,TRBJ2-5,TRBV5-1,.,CASSLGEETQYF,TGCGCCAGCAGCTTGGGAGAAGAGACCCAGTACTTC
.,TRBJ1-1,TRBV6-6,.,CASSFRQMNTEAFF,TGTGCCAGCAGTTTTAGGCAGATGAACACTGAAGCTTTCTTT
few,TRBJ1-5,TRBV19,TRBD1,CASSIDHRGGYSNQPQHF,TGTGCCAGTAGTATAGATCACAGGGGAGGTTATAGCAATCAGCCCCAGCATTTT